These 26 T cell receptor beta chains were sequenced from one sample in a study of blood T cell repertoires in COVID-19. Generated by immunoSEQ multiplex PCR, the TCRdb table keeps only in-frame clones and is missing some. Of a few hundred thousand clones in the sample, around 89% are singletons; the top ten hold around 2%. The sample was PBMCs or T cells enriched from blood (not recorded which). All receptors come from a woman aged 55 to 70 in a cohort exposed to, infected with or recovered from COVID-19 (not recorded which).

This chain uses TRBV7-2 with TRBJ2-3; 13 bases align to TRBD2. The V gene's germline CDR1 is SGHTA and CDR2 FQGNSA. Trimming took 3 bases from V and 3 from J; bases not matched to a gene: 0. CDR3 size: 15 residues. CDR3 DNA sequence: TGTGCCAGCAGCTTGGGACTAGCGGGAACAGATACGCAGTATTTT. Protein: CASSLGLAGTDTQYF.

Of note for this clone: In the same sample, other DNA sequences code for this CDR3. The chain uses TRBV28 and TRBJ1-2; TRBD1 aligns across 9 bases. V trimming: 6 bases; J trimming: 5 bases; junction bases outside the gene matches: 4. CDR3 length: 13 amino acids. Germline V gene data show CDR1 as MDHEN and CDR2 as SYDVKM. The CDR3 loop reads CASSLGQGYGYTF. CDR3 nucleotides: TGTGCCAGCAGCCTAGGACAGGGGTATGGCTACACCTTC.

The chain employs TRBV28 and TRBJ2-7, with 11 bases matching TRBD2. The V segment lost 4 bases and the J segment 2 bases; nucleotides outside the gene matches: 4. From germline, CDR1 is MDHEN and CDR2 SYDVKM. CDR3 size: 15 residues. CDR3 sequence reads: CASSSRLAGTYEQYF. The CDR3 DNA reads as TGTGCCAGCAGTTCGCGACTAGCGGGAACCTACGAGCAGTACTTC.

The rearrangement joins TRBV5-1 to TRBJ2-1; D possibly corresponds to TRBD1 (6 bases). V gave up 3 bases and J gave up 4 bases, with 14 bases separating them. The CDR3 runs 15 residues. Germline V gene data show CDR1 as SGHRS and CDR2 as YFSETQ. CDR3 in amino acids: CASSYRDIAYNEQFF. CDR3 nucleotide sequence: TGCGCCAGCAGCTACCGGGACATCGCTTACAATGAGCAGTTCTTC.

J is TRBJ2-7 and V is TRBV9; 9 nucleotides align to TRBD2. CDR1 SGDLS and CDR2 YYNGEE come from the germline V gene. The CDR3 loop spans 17 amino acids. After removal of 0 bases from V and 5 bases from J, the junction contained 12 bases not matched to a gene. This chain's CDR3 is CASSVGLADQVGNEQYF. The CDR3 bases are TGTGCCAGCAGCGTAGGACTAGCGGACCAGGTAGGAAACGAGCAGTACTTC.

V and J are TRBV23-1 and TRBJ1-4; D unresolved. TRBV23-1 is an ORF; its function is uncertain. Trimming removed 9 bases at V and 1 base at J, with 9 bases between. The CDR3 has 13 residues. The CDR3 is CASIGRTNEKLFF. The DNA for the CDR3 is TGCGCCAGTATAGGGAGAACTAATGAAAAACTGTTTTTT.

As regards this clone: Other DNA sequences from this sample encode an identical CDR3 as well. The chain links TRBV19 to TRBJ1-1, with D possibly TRBD1 on 6 matching bases. CDR1 is LNHDA and CDR2 is SQIVND in the germline V gene (reference sequence). V was trimmed by 6 bases and J by 1 base, leaving 12 bases between them. The CDR3 extends over 14 amino acids. The CDR3 protein is CASRGRGSNTEAFF. CDR3 in DNA: TGTGCCAGTAGGGGCAGGGGCTCGAACACTGAAGCTTTCTTT.

This chain uses TRBV24-1 with TRBJ2-3; the match to TRBD2 covers 7 bases. The CDR3 spans 15 residues. Germline values: CDR1 KGHDR, CDR2 SFDVKD. J was trimmed by 5 bases and V by 4 bases; bases with no gene match: 8. The CDR3 nucleotides are TGTGCCACCAGTGACATAGCGGGCCGGGTAGATACGCAGTATTTT. Its translation is CATSDIAGRVDTQYF.

The table lists this clone with a count of one. This chain uses TRBV7-9 with TRBJ2-1; TRBD2 matches at 8 bases. CDR1 and CDR2 (germline): SEHNR, FQNEAQ (reference sequence). The V gene end was trimmed by 2 bases and the J gene end by 2 bases; junction bases not matched to a gene: 11. The CDR3 loop spans 18 amino acids. CDR3 DNA: TGTGCCAGCAGCTTAAAGGCCCCCGGGACTAGGGCCTACAATGAGCAGTTCTTC. Its translation is CASSLKAPGTRAYNEQFF.

V and J are TRBV7-9 and TRBJ2-5; perhaps TRBD1 as D (6 bases). Germline V lookup: CDR1 SEHNR, CDR2 FQNEAQ (reference sequence). This CDR3 has 11 amino acids. DNA for the CDR3: TGTGCGACCGGGCAGGGGGAGACCCAGTACTTC. Translation: CATGQGETQYF.

The chain combines TRBV28 with TRBJ2-6; the D is unclear. Germline CDR1 and CDR2: MDHEN and SYDVKM. V shed 3 bases and J shed 0 bases, with 12 bases lying between them. This CDR3 is built from 17 residues. The CDR3 sequence is CASSLVVGPSGANVLTF. The CDR3 nucleotides read TGTGCCAGCAGTTTGGTCGTGGGCCCCTCTGGGGCCAACGTCCTGACTTTC. Variable domain in full (rest from reference TRBV28 and TRBJ2-6): DVKVTQSSRYLVKRTGEKVFLECVQDMDHENMFWYRQDPGLGLRLIYFSYDVKMKEKGDIPEGYSVSREKKERFSLILESASTNQTSMYLCASSLVVGPSGANVLTFGAGSRLTVL.

The chain carries TRBV11-3 and TRBJ2-1; 10 bases match TRBD2. The CDR3 sequence is 16 residues long. The junction had 10 bases not matched to a gene; V was cut back by 5 bases and J by 6 bases. CDR1 SGHNT and CDR2 YENEEA come from the germline V gene. The CDR3 sequence: CASSPSLLAGANEQFF. The CDR3, as DNA: TGTGCCAGCAGCCCCTCACTCCTAGCGGGAGCCAATGAGCAGTTCTTC.

The rearrangement joins TRBV19 to TRBJ2-1; TRBD2 agrees at 13 bases. The CDR3 totals 15 residues. J was trimmed by 7 bases and V by 5 bases; bases with no gene match: 5. Germline V gives CDR1 LNHDA, CDR2 SQIVND (reference sequence). This CDR3 is CASSPRTSGSNEQFF. The CDR3 bases are TGTGCCAGTAGTCCCCGGACTAGCGGGAGTAATGAGCAGTTCTTC.

This chain uses TRBV2 with TRBJ2-7; 7 positions match TRBD2. CDR1 is SNHLY, CDR2 FYNNEI, per germline. The trim removed 6 bases at V and 2 bases at J, leaving 7 bases unmatched. CDR3 size: 14 residues. Here the CDR3 DNA reads TGTGCCAGCAGGAGCAGCGGGAAAACCTACGAGCAGTACTTC. This encodes CASRSSGKTYEQYF. Complete variable domain (other parts from reference TRBV2 and TRBJ2-7): EPEVTQTPSHQVTQMGQEVILRCVPISNHLYFYWYRQILGQKVEFLVSFYNNEISEKSEIFDDQFSVERPDGSNFTLKIRSTKLEDSAMYFCASRSSGKTYEQYFGPGTRLTVT.

The CDR3 DNA is TGTGCCACCAGTGATCGAGGACAGGGGGCGTTATACGAGCAGTACTTC. It translates to CATSDRGQGALYEQYF. This rearrangement joins TRBV24-1 to TRBJ2-7, with 11 bases matching TRBD1. This CDR3 has 16 residues. Germline values: CDR1 KGHDR, CDR2 SFDVKD. V trimming: 3 bases; J trimming: 4 bases; junction bases outside the gene matches: 7.

This clone has at least ten counts. The V call is TRBV27, the J call TRBJ1-5; 10 positions agree with TRBD1. There are 17 residues in the CDR3. Per germline, CDR1 MNHEY and CDR2 SMNVEV (reference sequence). V was pared by 4 bases and J by 0 bases, with 6 bases of the junction left unmatched. The CDR3 loop reads CASSSTGTGDSNQPQHF. CDR3 DNA sequence: TGTGCCAGCAGTTCTACCGGGACAGGGGATAGCAATCAGCCCCAGCATTTT.

This rearrangement joins TRBV28 to TRBJ2-1; the match to TRBD2 covers 14 bases. Germline-derived CDR1 and CDR2 are MDHEN and SYDVKM. Trimming removed 4 bases from V and 9 bases from J; junction bases left unmatched: 5. This CDR3 region has 15 residues. CDR3 nucleotide sequence: TGTGCCAGCAGTTCGCGGACTAGCGGGAGGATTGAGCAGTTCTTC. It encodes CASSSRTSGRIEQFF.

The chain is built from TRBV11-2 and TRBJ2-7, with D uncertain. The CDR3 covers 14 residues. Germline V gene data show CDR1 as SGHAT and CDR2 as FQNNGV. Trimming stripped 1 base from V and 0 bases from J, with 7 bases between. The CDR3: CASSLVPGSYEQYF. CDR3 sequence (DNA): TGTGCCAGCAGCTTAGTACCAGGCTCCTACGAGCAGTACTTC.

This rearrangement joins TRBV19 to TRBJ1-3; unclear D gene. The CDR3 is 13 residues long. The germline V gene has CDR1 LNHDA and CDR2 SQIVND (reference sequence). V lost 9 bases and J lost 3, with 12 bases in between. The CDR3 DNA follows: TGTGCCAGCAGAGGACTAAGTGGAAACACCATATATTTT. This codes for CASRGLSGNTIYF. Using reference TRBV19 and TRBJ1-3 for the parts outside the CDR3, the full variable domain is DGGITQSPKYLFRKEGQNVTLSCEQNLNHDAMYWYRQDPGQGLRLIYYSQIVNDFQKGDIAEGYSVSREKKESFPLTVTSAQKNPTAFYLCASRGLSGNTIYFGEGSWLTVV.

This rearrangement joins TRBV6-6 to TRBJ1-6; D perhaps matches TRBD1 (5 bases). The V end lost 5 bases, the J end lost 3 bases, and 8 bases lay between the germline ends. CDR3 length equals 14 residues. From germline, CDR1 is MNHNY and CDR2 SVGAGI (reference sequence). The CDR3: CASSTQDYNSPLHF. The CDR3 DNA is TGTGCCAGCAGTACACAGGACTATAATTCACCCCTCCACTTT.

This clone was counted between two and nine times. This chain links TRBV5-4 with TRBJ1-2, with TRBD1 matching 9 bases. The CDR3 runs 14 residues. After removal of 4 bases from V and 3 bases from J, the junction contained 4 bases not matched to a gene. The germline gives CDR1 SGHNT, CDR2 YYREEE (reference sequence). In nucleotides, the CDR3 is TGTGCCAGCAGCCAACAGGGGGCCGACTATGGCTACACCTTC. The encoded protein is CASSQQGADYGYTF.

The chain couples TRBV20-1 to TRBJ1-2; no definite D call. With 0 bases removed from V and 7 bases from J, the gap between germline ends came to 6 bases. There are 11 residues in the CDR3. Germline V CDR1 and CDR2: DFQATT, SNEGSKA (reference sequence). The CDR3 is CSARDGSGYTF. DNA of the CDR3: TGCAGTGCTAGAGACGGGTCTGGCTACACCTTC.

The chain couples TRBV27 to TRBJ1-4, with 7 nucleotides matching TRBD1. CDR3 length: 14 residues. The germline gives CDR1 MNHEY, CDR2 SMNVEV (reference sequence). Trimming took 3 bases from V and 6 from J; bases not matched to a gene: 4. CDR3 bases: TGTGCCAGCAGTTTTTCCAGGGGGGATGAAAAACTGTTTTTT. Translation gives CASSFSRGDEKLFF.

J is TRBJ2-1 and V is TRBV3-1 (or the pseudogene TRBV3-2), with TRBD2 identical over 10 bases. The V and J ends lost 1 base and 8 bases, in that order; junction bases with no gene match: 8. CDR3 length: 16 amino acids. Germline V gene lookup returns CDR1 LGHDT and CDR2 YNNKEL (reference sequence). This CDR3 is CASSQGKLAGFDEQFF. The CDR3 DNA follows: TGTGCCAGCAGCCAAGGAAAACTAGCGGGATTCGATGAGCAGTTCTTC.

This clone was seen a single time. V usage is TRBV10-1 and J usage is TRBJ2-3; the D gene is possibly TRBD2 (6 bases). Trimming removed 7 bases from V and 2 bases from J, with 10 bases in between. The CDR3 has 13 residues. The germline gives CDR1 WNHNN, CDR2 SYGVQD (reference sequence). CDR3 sequence (DNA): TGCGCCAGCATGGGAGGAAACACAGATACGCAGTATTTT. Translation: CASMGGNTDTQYF.

The gene calls are TRBV18 and TRBJ2-3, with D possibly TRBD2 on 5 matching bases. V dropped 2 bases and J dropped 5 bases, with 5 bases sitting between them. Germline lookup yields CDR1 KGHSH and CDR2 LQKENI. The CDR3 contains 12 residues. This chain's CDR3 is CASSPGRDTQYF. DNA of the CDR3: TGTGCCAGCTCACCAGGGAGAGATACGCAGTATTTT.